This entry lists 15 T cell receptor beta chains sequenced from one sample in a study of shared clonotypes between healthy human individuals. Assay used: immunoSEQ multiplex PCR; TCRdb lists only in-frame clones, some missing. The sample yields roughly 2.5 million clones, over 85% seen once. The sequenced sample was naive CD4+ T cells sorted from blood. The subset was: CD45RA+ positively selected. These receptor sequences come from a man aged 18 to 29 in good health.

Remarks on this clone: The same CDR3 is also encoded by other DNA sequences in this sample. This chain joins TRBV30 and TRBJ1-6; possibly TRBD1 for D (6 bases). Trimming removed 0 bases from V and 5 bases from J, with 11 bases in between. This CDR3 contains 15 residues. Per germline, CDR1 GTSNPN and CDR2 SVGIG (reference sequence). The CDR3 nucleotides are TGTGCCTGGAGTGTACTGGACAGAGATAATTCACCCCTCCACTTT. It specifies CAWSVLDRDNSPLHF.

This rearrangement joins TRBV7-9 to TRBJ1-6; maybe TRBD1 (5 bases). In germline, CDR1 is SEHNR, CDR2 FQNEAQ (reference sequence). CDR3 length: 14 residues. Trimming took 7 bases from V and 7 from J, leaving 14 bases between them. CDR3 DNA sequence: TGTGCCAGCATAGGGGACGGAAAAAATTCACCCCTCCACTTT. Translating it yields CASIGDGKNSPLHF.

This chain joins TRBV4-3 and TRBJ2-3; 8 nucleotides align to TRBD1. The CDR3 consists of 15 residues. The J segment lost 2 bases and the V segment lost 4 bases, leaving 5 bases of the junction unmatched. From germline, CDR1 is LGHNA and CDR2 YSLEER. CDR3 loop: CASSPGTGLTDTQYF. As DNA, the CDR3 is TGCGCCAGCAGCCCCGGGACAGGACTCACAGATACGCAGTATTTT.

This rearrangement joins TRBV5-1 to TRBJ2-6; 8 bases are shared with TRBD1. The CDR3 has 16 residues. Germline V gives CDR1 SGHRS, CDR2 YFSETQ. The V segment lost 5 bases and the J segment 1 base; nucleotides outside the gene matches: 5. CDR3 nucleotides: TGCGCCAGCAGTCCAGGGGGCGGTTCTGGGGCCAACGTCCTGACTTTC. Translation: CASSPGGGSGANVLTF.

V and J are TRBV10-1 and TRBJ1-3, with D unresolved. With 0 bases removed from V and 0 bases from J, the gap between germline ends came to 6 bases. The CDR3 sequence is 15 residues long. Germline lookup yields CDR1 WNHNN and CDR2 SYGVQD (reference sequence). In nucleotides, the CDR3 is TGCGCCAGCAGTGAGTCATCGAGCTCTGGAAACACCATATATTTT. Protein product: CASSESSSSGNTIYF.

V gene TRBV7-6 combines with J gene TRBJ2-1; tentatively, D is TRBD1 or TRBD2 (5 bases each). CDR1 SGHVS and CDR2 FNYEAQ come from the germline V gene. V dropped 5 bases and J dropped 9 bases, with 11 bases sitting between them. The length of the CDR3 is 12 residues. The CDR3 loop is CASSHPGGEQFF. CDR3 sequence (DNA): TGTGCCAGCAGCCATCCTGGGGGTGAGCAGTTCTTC. Looking up the rest from reference TRBV7-6 and TRBJ2-1 gives the full variable domain: GAGVSQSPRYKVTKRGQDVALRCDPISGHVSLYWYRQALGQGPEFLTYFNYEAQQDKSGLPNDRFSAERPEGSISTLTIQRTEQRDSAMYRCASSHPGGEQFFGPGTRLTVL.

V and J are TRBV7-2 and TRBJ2-1, with a tentative D call TRBD2 (5 bases). V lost 5 bases, J lost 1 base, and 15 bases lay in between. Looked up from germline, CDR1 is SGHTA and CDR2 is FQGNSA. The CDR3 is 16 amino acids. The CDR3 DNA reads as TGTGCCAGCAGCCCCCGGCTAGCCGCGTCCTACAATGAGCAGTTCTTC. Its translation: CASSPRLAASYNEQFF.

In this sample, this clone turned up a few times. The chain couples TRBV20-1 to TRBJ1-1, with D unclear. CDR3 length: 11 amino acids. The V and J ends lost 7 bases and 1 base respectively, with 7 bases between them. Germline-derived CDR1 and CDR2 are DFQATT and SNEGSKA (reference sequence). The CDR3 DNA reads as TGCAGTGTCCAATCGAACACTGAAGCTTTCTTT. Residues: CSVQSNTEAFF.

This sequence joins TRBV29-1 and TRBJ2-5; 11 nucleotides align to TRBD2. The CDR3 is 14 residues long. Germline-derived CDR1 and CDR2 are SQVTM and ANQGSEA. J lost 5 bases, V lost 4 bases, and 6 bases had no gene match. As DNA, the CDR3 is TGCAGCGTTGTTAGCGGGGGGGCTTGGGAGACCCAGTACTTC. Amino acid sequence: CSVVSGGAWETQYF.

A word on this clone: The sample carries other DNA sequences with the same CDR3. The chain uses TRBV11-2 and TRBJ2-1; no clear D gene. Trimming removed 3 bases at V and 0 bases at J, with 6 bases between. Germline CDR1 reads SGHAT; CDR2 reads FQNNGV. This CDR3 is 14 amino acids long. The CDR3 nucleotides read TGTGCCAGCAGCTTGGGTAGCTCCTACAATGAGCAGTTCTTC. It encodes CASSLGSSYNEQFF.

This clone was observed a single time. The chain recombines TRBV7-2 with TRBJ2-5; TRBD2 agrees at 12 bases. CDR3 length: 14 amino acids. Germline-derived CDR1 and CDR2 are SGHTA and FQGNSA. V was pared by 5 bases and J by 12 bases, with 10 bases of the junction left unmatched. The CDR3 is CASSPRTSGAGEYF. Written as DNA, the CDR3 is TGTGCCAGCAGCCCCCGGACTAGCGGGGCAGGAGAGTACTTC. Filled out from reference TRBV7-2 and TRBJ2-5, the complete variable domain reads GAGVSQSPSNKVTEKGKDVELRCDPISGHTALYWYRQSLGQGLEFLIYFQGNSAPDKSGLPSDRFSAERTGGSVSTLTIQRTQQEDSAVYLCASSPRTSGAGEYFGPGTRLLVL.

V and J are TRBV7-9 and TRBJ2-1; D unresolved. The CDR3 contains 13 residues. The germline gives CDR1 SEHNR, CDR2 FQNEAQ (reference sequence). The germline V and J ends were trimmed by 4 bases and 6 bases, with 10 bases remaining between them. The CDR3 nucleotides are TGTGCCAGCAGCTCTACCGCACCCAATGAGCAGTTCTTC. Its protein is CASSSTAPNEQFF.

The sample holds one count of this clone. The chain combines TRBV12-5 with TRBJ2-1, with D possibly called TRBD1 or TRBD2 (6 bases each). CDR1 and CDR2 from the germline V gene are LGHNT and FRNRAP. V was trimmed by 4 bases and J by 7 bases, leaving 23 bases between them. The CDR3 length is 17 residues. The CDR3 DNA follows: TGTGCTAGTGGTTGGACCCCTAAGGGGGAGGCCTTGAATGAGCAGTTCTTC. Its translation is CASGWTPKGEALNEQFF.

V gene TRBV25-1 combines with J gene TRBJ1-2; the D is unclear. There are 13 residues in the CDR3. V was shortened by 3 bases and J by 4 bases, with 9 bases between the two germline ends. CDR1 and CDR2 from the germline V gene are MGHDK and SYGVNS. CDR3 loop: CASSDLTFYGYTF. CDR3 in DNA: TGTGCCAGCAGTGATTTGACATTCTATGGCTACACCTTC.

This clone was seen a few times. This rearrangement joins TRBV25-1 to TRBJ1-6; D perhaps matches TRBD1 (6 bases). Germline assignment: CDR1 MGHDK and CDR2 SYGVNS. CDR3 size: 13 residues. Trimming pared 9 bases from V and 8 bases from J, leaving 14 bases between. The CDR3 DNA reads TGTGCCAGTTCCAGGGGAGCGGATTCACCCCTCCACTTT. Translation: CASSRGADSPLHF.